What follows is one T cell receptor beta chain and its context. In the authors' methods: Cell counts per sample came from amplifying reference gene primers. Only in-frame clones appear in the TCRdb table, and some are missing; sequencing was by immunoSEQ multiplex PCR. The D gene and trimming were derived from the DNA, and the V and J assignments and clone size from that table. The profile covers approximately 450,000 clones, with around 89% appearing a single time and 4.3% taken by the ten largest. The sample is drawn from a study of blood T cell repertoires in COVID-19. Overall study: The United States, Italy and Spain were the sources of the acute and convalescent COVID-19 samples. PBMCs, B-cell-depleted T cells, or T cells were the source of the cDNA or gDNA that made up the material.

This CDR3 comprises 14 residues. In germline, CDR1 is SGHRS, CDR2 YFSETQ. Trimming pared 4 bases from V and 3 bases from J, leaving 14 bases between. The J gene is TRBJ2-7, the V gene TRBV5-1, with D maybe TRBD2 (7 bases). The origin of this receptor is a woman between 25 and 40 years old with acute or convalescent COVID-19. The sequenced sample consisted of peripheral blood. CDR3 sequence (DNA): TGCGCCAGCAGCCCCGAGGGGGGGCTCTACGAGCAGTACTTC. This translates into CASSPEGGLYEQYF.